One T cell receptor beta chain is described in this entry. Per the study methods: Reference gene primers were amplified, and this amplification served to estimate nucleated cell counts. Sequenced by immunoSEQ multiplex PCR; TCRdb stores in-frame clones only, minus some. The DNA was the basis for D and trimming; V, J and clone size are from that table. The table includes about 400,000 clones, about 89% detected once. V lost 9 bases and J 5 bases, leaving 15 bases between the germline ends. This CDR3 has 13 residues. Germline V lookup: CDR1 SGHNT, CDR2 YYREEE (reference sequence). These data belong to a study of blood T cell repertoires in COVID-19.

The TCR comes from a man aged 35 to 55 with acute or convalescent COVID-19. The sample comprised peripheral blood. The genes are TRBV5-4 and TRBJ1-5, with TRBD1 as a possible D gene (5 bases). CDR3 in DNA: TGTGCCACCTCCCGGGGGATCGATCAGCCCCAGCATTTT. It yields the protein CATSRGIDQPQHF.